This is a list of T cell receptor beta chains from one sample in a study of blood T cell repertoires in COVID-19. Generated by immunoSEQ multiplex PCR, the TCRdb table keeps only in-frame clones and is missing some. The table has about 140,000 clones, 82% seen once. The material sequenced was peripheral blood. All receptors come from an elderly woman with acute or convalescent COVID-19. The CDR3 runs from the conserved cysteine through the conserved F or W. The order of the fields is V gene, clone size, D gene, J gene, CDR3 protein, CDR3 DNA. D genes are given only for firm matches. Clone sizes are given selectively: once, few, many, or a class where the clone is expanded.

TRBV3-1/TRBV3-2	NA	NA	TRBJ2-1	CASSQLGDEQFF	TGTGCCAGCAGCCAACTGGGCGATGAGCAGTTCTTC
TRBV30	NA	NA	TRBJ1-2	CAWSAARRGGYTF	TGTGCCTGGAGTGCCGCCCGGCGGGGTGGCTACACCTTC
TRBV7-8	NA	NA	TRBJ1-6	CASSLRGPRGNSPLHF	TGTGCCAGCAGCTTAAGGGGACCCAGGGGCAATTCACCCCTCCACTTT
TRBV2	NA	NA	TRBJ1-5	CASSDFRRGGSPQHF	TGTGCCAGCAGTGATTTCCGGCGGGGTGGATCGCCCCAGCATTTT
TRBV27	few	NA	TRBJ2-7	CASSWEQTPHEQYF	TGTGCCAGCAGTTGGGAGCAGACCCCCCACGAGCAGTACTTC
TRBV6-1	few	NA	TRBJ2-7	CASSEALLRWSSYEQYF	TGTGCCAGCAGTGAAGCGCTTCTAAGGTGGAGCTCCTACGAGCAGTACTTC
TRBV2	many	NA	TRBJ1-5	CASSVGGGQPQHF	TGTGCCAGCAGTGTTGGGGGCGGTCAGCCCCAGCATTTT
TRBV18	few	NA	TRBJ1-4	CASSPPGRSHEKLFF	TGTGCCAGCTCACCACCGGGCAGGTCCCATGAAAAACTGTTTTTT
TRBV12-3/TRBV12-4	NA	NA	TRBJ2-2	CASSIGITGELFF	TGTGCCAGCAGTATCGGGATTACCGGGGAGCTGTTTTTT
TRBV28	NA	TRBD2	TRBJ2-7	CASISTSGGAVEQYF	TGTGCCAGCATATCGACGAGCGGGGGGGCCGTCGAGCAGTACTTC
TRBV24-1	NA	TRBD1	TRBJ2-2	CATSSYRGLGGELFF	TGTGCCACCAGTTCTTACAGGGGGCTTGGCGGGGAGCTGTTTTTT
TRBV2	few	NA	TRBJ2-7	CASFFIVGYEQYF	TGTGCCAGCTTTTTTATTGTCGGCTACGAGCAGTACTTC
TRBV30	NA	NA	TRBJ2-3	CALSVADTQYF	TGTGCCTTATCGGTTGCAGATACGCAGTATTTT
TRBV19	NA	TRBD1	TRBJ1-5	CASSILFRDSSNQPQHF	TGTGCCAGTAGTATATTATTTAGGGACAGCAGCAATCAGCCCCAGCATTTT
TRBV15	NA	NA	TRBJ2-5	CATSMDSLETQYF	TGTGCCACCAGCATGGACAGCCTAGAGACCCAGTACTTC
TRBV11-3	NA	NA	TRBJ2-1	CASSREPAAGEQFF	TGTGCCAGCAGCCGGGAGCCAGCGGCGGGTGAGCAGTTCTTC
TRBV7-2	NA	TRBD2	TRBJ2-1	CASSPTSGGYNEQFF	TGTGCCAGCAGTCCGACTAGCGGGGGCTACAATGAGCAGTTCTTC
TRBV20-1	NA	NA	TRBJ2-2	CSARFGGELFF	TGCAGTGCTCGCTTCGGCGGGGAGCTGTTTTTT
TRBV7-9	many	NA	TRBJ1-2	CASSAPTRGLYGYTF	TGTGCCAGCAGCGCACCGACCCGGGGACTCTATGGCTACACCTTC
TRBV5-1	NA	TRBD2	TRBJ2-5	CASSPYLAGQETQYF	TGCGCCAGCAGCCCGTACTTAGCGGGGCAAGAGACCCAGTACTTC
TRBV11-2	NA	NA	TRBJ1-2	CASSSWDTYGYTF	TGTGCCAGCAGCTCCTGGGACACCTATGGCTACACCTTC
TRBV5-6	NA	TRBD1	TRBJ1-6	CASSLEQGEYSPLHF	TGTGCCAGCAGCTTGGAACAGGGGGAATATTCACCCCTCCACTTT
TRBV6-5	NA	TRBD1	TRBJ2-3	CASTPKQGPDTQYF	TGTGCCAGCACCCCAAAACAGGGGCCAGATACGCAGTATTTT
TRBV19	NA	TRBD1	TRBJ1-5	CASSPRDRGQPQHF	TGTGCCAGTAGTCCTCGGGACAGGGGCCAGCCCCAGCATTTT
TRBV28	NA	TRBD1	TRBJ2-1	CASSFVSTGDRPYNEQFF	TGTGCCAGCAGTTTCGTTTCAACCGGGGACAGACCATACAATGAGCAGTTCTTC
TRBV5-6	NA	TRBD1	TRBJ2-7	CASSLAGGVGQGTYEQYF	TGTGCCAGCAGCTTGGCCGGTGGTGTGGGACAGGGAACCTACGAGCAGTACTTC
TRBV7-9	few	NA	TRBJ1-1	CASSLGRGGTEAFF	TGTGCCAGCAGCTTAGGAAGGGGAGGGACTGAAGCTTTCTTT
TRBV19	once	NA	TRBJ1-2	CASRGTRDYGYTF	TGTGCCAGTAGGGGAACCAGGGACTATGGCTACACCTTC
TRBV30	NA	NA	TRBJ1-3	CAWTGATSGNTIYF	TGTGCCTGGACAGGGGCGACCTCTGGAAACACCATATATTTT
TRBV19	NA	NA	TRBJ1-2	CASQLRGAHGYTF	TGTGCCAGTCAGCTACGGGGGGCTCATGGCTACACCTTC
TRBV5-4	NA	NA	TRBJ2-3	CASSDWGVGSDTQYF	TGTGCCAGCAGCGATTGGGGGGTAGGATCAGATACGCAGTATTTT
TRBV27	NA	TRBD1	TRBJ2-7	CASSLWPGGSYEQYF	TGTGCCAGCAGTTTATGGCCAGGGGGCTCCTACGAGCAGTACTTC
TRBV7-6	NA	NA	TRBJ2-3	CASSPTGLWTDTQYF	TGTGCCAGCAGCCCGACGGGGTTGTGGACAGATACGCAGTATTTT
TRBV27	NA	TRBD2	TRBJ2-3	CASSLASSGRTDTQYF	TGTGCCAGCAGTTTAGCGTCTAGCGGGAGAACAGATACGCAGTATTTT
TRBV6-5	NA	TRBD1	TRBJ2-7	CASKITGTAPYEQYF	TGTGCCAGCAAGATCACCGGGACAGCTCCCTACGAGCAGTACTTC
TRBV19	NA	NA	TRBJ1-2	CASSAQGNYGYTF	TGTGCCAGTAGCGCACAGGGTAACTATGGCTACACCTTC
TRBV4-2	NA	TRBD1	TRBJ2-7	CASSQPGQGGYEQYF	TGTGCCAGCAGCCAACCGGGACAGGGGGGTTACGAGCAGTACTTC
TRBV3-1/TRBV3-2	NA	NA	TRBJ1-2	CASRQGQGGYGYTF	TGTGCCAGCAGGCAGGGCCAGGGCGGCTATGGCTACACCTTC
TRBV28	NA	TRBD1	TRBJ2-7	CASSLVGGSNEQYF	TGTGCCAGCAGTTTAGTAGGGGGCAGCAACGAGCAGTACTTC
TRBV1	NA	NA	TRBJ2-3	CTSSQDLAGVRKTDTQYF	TGCACCAGCAGCCAAGACCTAGCGGGAGTACGGAAGACAGATACGCAGTATTTT
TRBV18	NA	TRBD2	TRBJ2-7	CASSGGDPYEQYF	TGTGCCAGCTCGGGAGGGGACCCCTACGAGCAGTACTTC